This TCR beta chain was sequenced during a study of T cells after yellow fever vaccination. The wider study: Preparation of fractions with low cell numbers was performed using SMART-Seq v4 Ultra Low Input.

This clonotype was counted a few times. CDR3 length equals 14 residues. Germline CDR1 reads SGHTA; CDR2 reads FQGNSA. The V end was cut by 2 bases, the J end by 10 bases, with 12 bases between. TCRdb analysed the 5' RACE reads with MiXCR anew, one entry per CDR3 protein. The table shows 500,000 to 650,000 distinct CDR3 sequences, with about 15% occurring only once. The rearrangement joins TRBV7-2 to TRBJ1-6, with a tentative D call TRBD1 (5 bases). The sequence came from a man aged 18 to 30 who received the YFV17D yellow fever vaccine. This material consisted of PBMCs, taken about 5 days after the first yellow fever vaccination. The CDR3 is CASSLFPRDSPLHF. In nucleotides, the CDR3 is TGTGCCAGCAGCTTATTCCCCAGGGACTCACCCCTCCACTTT.